This T cell receptor beta chain derives from a study of blood T cells in healthy people across ages. Primers used in a second PCR of about 7 to 12 cycles were a sample-barcoded 5' primer and a J-beta primer mix. Per-sample output comprised a minimum of 2.5 million paired-end reads containing CDR3. TCRdb re-derived calls from the 5' RACE reads in MiXCR, one entry per CDR3 protein. The profile shows about 720,000 distinct CDR3 sequences, 25% of them singletons. Study-level findings and limits: Roughly linear age-related decline in beta diversity appeared, significant by age around 40. The percentage of naive T cells correlated strongly with TCR beta diversity.

Trimming shortened V by 1 base and J by 3 bases, and 7 bases separated the two germline ends. The CDR3 runs to 12 residues. In germline, CDR1 is SQVTM, CDR2 ANQGSEA. Turning to this clonotype: What it binds is not known.

These same records also appear under a second study, on T cells of mothers and their children. From that paper: The people who donated were three healthy Caucasian mothers and their six children.

Material: blood. This sequence was found in a boy aged 10-17 years in good health. The gene calls are TRBV29-1 and TRBJ2-7; no firm D call. The CDR3 DNA follows: TGCAGCGTTGAAGCGGCAGGCTACGAGCAGTACTTC. It translates to CSVEAAGYEQYF.